A selection of T cell receptor beta chains follows, all from one sample in a study of OX40 agonist ivuxolimab in advanced cancers. This table comes from immunoSEQ multiplex PCR, and its TCRdb copy is limited to in-frame clones, with some not included. Of about 36,000 clones detected, 88% appear once; the ten largest clones hold 10% to 15%. The sequenced sample was CD4+ or CD8+ T cells sorted from blood, obtained in a trial of the OX40 agonist ivuxolimab. Every receptor here comes from an adult with an advanced solid tumor such as melanoma, head and neck, liver or kidney cancer. Both conserved end residues are part of each CDR3. A D gene is named only where the DNA matches it firmly. Size tells how often a clone was seen (once, few, many) or the class of an expanded clone, and some rows leave it out.

J gene,D gene,V gene,clone size,CDR3 DNA,CDR3 protein
TRBJ2-2,TRBD1,TRBV6-5,.,TGTGCCAGCAGTTACGGACAGGGCGGAACCGGGGAGCTGTTTTTT,CASSYGQGGTGELFF
TRBJ2-7,.,TRBV28,.,TGTGCCAGCAGTCCTGGGACCGAGCAGTACTTC,CASSPGTEQYF
TRBJ2-3,.,TRBV13,.,TGTGCCAGCAGCCCCAGGGAAGGGGGGTTGTATTTT,CASSPREGGLYF
TRBJ2-7,.,TRBV7-8,.,TGTGCCAGCAGCTTAGGTCCAGGCGGCTACGAGCAGTACTTC,CASSLGPGGYEQYF
TRBJ2-7,TRBD2,TRBV27,.,TGTGCCAGCAGTCCCCACAGCGGGGAGGACTACGAGCAGTACTTC,CASSPHSGEDYEQYF
TRBJ2-1,TRBD1,TRBV5-1,.,TGCGCCAGCAGCTTGGTCGACAGGGAGTTGTACAATGAGCAGTTCTTC,CASSLVDRELYNEQFF
TRBJ1-5,TRBD1,TRBV7-9,.,TGTGCCAGCCCAGACAGGGGCGGGAATCAGCCCCAGCATTTT,CASPDRGGNQPQHF
TRBJ2-1,.,TRBV7-9,.,TGTGCCAGCAGCTTAGCGCGGGACAATGAGCAGTTCTTC,CASSLARDNEQFF
TRBJ1-6,TRBD1,TRBV18,.,TGTGCCAGCTCACCGACAGGGGTAGATTCACCCCTCCACTTT,CASSPTGVDSPLHF
TRBJ2-1,.,TRBV27,.,TGTGCCAGCAGTTGGGCAGGGTTTGGAAATGAGCAGTTCTTC,CASSWAGFGNEQFF
TRBJ2-5,.,TRBV2,.,TGTGCCAGCACCGACCCGGGACACCTCCCCCAAGAGACCCAGTACTTC,CASTDPGHLPQETQYF
TRBJ2-7,TRBD1,TRBV5-6,once,TGTGCCAGCAGCTCAGCGACAGGGCTCAACGAGCAGTACTTC,CASSSATGLNEQYF
TRBJ2-7,.,TRBV19,.,TGTGCCAGTAGTCCCAGACCAGGAGAGGAGCAGTACTTC,CASSPRPGEEQYF
TRBJ1-2,.,TRBV4-3,.,TGCGCCAGCAGCCAAGACATATACCAGGAGAGGAACTATGGCTACACCTTC,CASSQDIYQERNYGYTF
TRBJ1-1,.,TRBV27,.,TGTGCCAGCAGTTTTGTGATGAACACTGAAGCTTTCTTT,CASSFVMNTEAFF
TRBJ2-7,TRBD2,TRBV7-2,.,TGTGCCAGCAGCTTCTCCGGGAGGGCCTACGAGCAGTACTTC,CASSFSGRAYEQYF
TRBJ2-7,TRBD2,TRBV7-6,.,TGTGCCAGCAGCCTCACAGCGGGAGACCCCTACGAGCAGTACTTC,CASSLTAGDPYEQYF
TRBJ2-7,.,TRBV6-5,.,TGTGCCAGCAGTTACTCGCGGGACAGCTACGAGCAGTACTTC,CASSYSRDSYEQYF
TRBJ2-3,TRBD2,TRBV28,medium-sized,TGTGCCAGCAGCCATGGGGCGGGAGAGGCAGATACGCAGTATTTT,CASSHGAGEADTQYF
TRBJ2-7,.,TRBV11-1,once,TGTGCCAGCAGCCGGGATCAGCCCTCCTACGAGCAGTACTTC,CASSRDQPSYEQYF
TRBJ2-1,TRBD2,TRBV2,few,TGTGCCAGCAGTGAAGATTTTGGGACTAGCTTCAATGAGCAGTTCTTC,CASSEDFGTSFNEQFF
TRBJ2-2,.,TRBV11-2,.,TGTGCCAGCAGCTCAGTTGAGGGCCGGTTCCCCGGGGAGCTGTTTTTT,CASSSVEGRFPGELFF
TRBJ2-7,.,TRBV5-8,.,TGTGCCAGCAGCTTCGGAAGCTCCTACGAGCAGTACTTC,CASSFGSSYEQYF
TRBJ1-5,.,TRBV28,.,TGTGCCAGCTCTCCTCCCGTAGAAAATCAGCCCCAGCATTTT,CASSPPVENQPQHF